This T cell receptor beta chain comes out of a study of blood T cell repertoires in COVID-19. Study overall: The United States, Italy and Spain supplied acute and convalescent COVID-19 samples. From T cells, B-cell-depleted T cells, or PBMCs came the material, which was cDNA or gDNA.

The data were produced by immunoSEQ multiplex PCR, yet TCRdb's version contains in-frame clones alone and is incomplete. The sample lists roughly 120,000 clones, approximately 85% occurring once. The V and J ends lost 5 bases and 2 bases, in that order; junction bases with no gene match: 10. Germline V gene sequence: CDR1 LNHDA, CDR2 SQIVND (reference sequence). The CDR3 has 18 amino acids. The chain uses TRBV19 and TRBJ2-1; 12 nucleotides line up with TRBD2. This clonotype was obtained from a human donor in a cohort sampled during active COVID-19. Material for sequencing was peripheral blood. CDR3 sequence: CASSSPSGRARTYNEQFF. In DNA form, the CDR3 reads TGTGCCAGTAGTTCGCCTAGCGGGAGGGCCCGGACCTACAATGAGCAGTTCTTC.